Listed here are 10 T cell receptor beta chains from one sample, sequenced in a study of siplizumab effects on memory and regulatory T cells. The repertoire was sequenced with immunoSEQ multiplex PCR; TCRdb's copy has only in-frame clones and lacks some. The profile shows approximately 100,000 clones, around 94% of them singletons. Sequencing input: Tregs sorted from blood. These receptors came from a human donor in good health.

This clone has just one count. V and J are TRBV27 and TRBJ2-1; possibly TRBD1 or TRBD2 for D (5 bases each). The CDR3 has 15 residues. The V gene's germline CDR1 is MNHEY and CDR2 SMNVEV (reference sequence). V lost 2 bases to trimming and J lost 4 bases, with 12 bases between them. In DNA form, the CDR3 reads TGTGCCAGCAGTTTAAGGGGAGCGGTTTACAATGAGCAGTTCTTC. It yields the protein CASSLRGAVYNEQFF.

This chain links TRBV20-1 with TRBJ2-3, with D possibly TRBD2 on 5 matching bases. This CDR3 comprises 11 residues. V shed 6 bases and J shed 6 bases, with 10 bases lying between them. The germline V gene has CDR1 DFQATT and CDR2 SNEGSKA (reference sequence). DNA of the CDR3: TGCAGTGCACAGAGGGCGGATACGCAGTATTTT. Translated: CSAQRADTQYF.

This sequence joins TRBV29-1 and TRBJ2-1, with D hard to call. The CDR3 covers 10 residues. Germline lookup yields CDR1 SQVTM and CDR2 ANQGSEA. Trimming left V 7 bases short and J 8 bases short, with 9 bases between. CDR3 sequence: CSGRRDEQFF. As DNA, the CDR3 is TGCAGCGGACGAAGGGATGAGCAGTTCTTC.

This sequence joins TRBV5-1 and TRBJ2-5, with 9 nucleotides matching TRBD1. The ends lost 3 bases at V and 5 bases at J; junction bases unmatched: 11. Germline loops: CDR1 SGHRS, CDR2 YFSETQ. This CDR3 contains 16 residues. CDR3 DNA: TGCGCCAGCAGCTCCTCCACTACAGGGGGCACGGAGACCCAGTACTTC. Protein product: CASSSSTTGGTETQYF.

This CDR3 reads CASSLASGMETQYF. DNA of the CDR3: TGTGCCAGCAGCTTGGCGTCGGGGATGGAGACCCAGTACTTC. The chain combines TRBV5-6 with TRBJ2-5; the D gene is possibly TRBD2 (5 bases). The CDR3 totals 14 residues. Germline CDR1 SGHDT, CDR2 YYEEEE. Trimming shortened V by 0 bases and J by 5 bases, and 11 bases separated the two germline ends.

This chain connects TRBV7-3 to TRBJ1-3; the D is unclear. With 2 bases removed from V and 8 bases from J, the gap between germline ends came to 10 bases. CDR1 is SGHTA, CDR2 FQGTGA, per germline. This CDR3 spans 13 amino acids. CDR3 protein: CASSLGPSDTIYF. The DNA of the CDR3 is TGTGCCAGCAGCTTAGGCCCCTCGGACACCATATATTTT.

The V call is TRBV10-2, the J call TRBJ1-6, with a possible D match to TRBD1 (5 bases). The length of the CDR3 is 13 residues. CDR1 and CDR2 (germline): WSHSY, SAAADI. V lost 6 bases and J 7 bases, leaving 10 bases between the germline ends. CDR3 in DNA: TGCGCCAGCAGCGGGACCGAGAATTCACCCCTCCACTTT. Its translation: CASSGTENSPLHF.

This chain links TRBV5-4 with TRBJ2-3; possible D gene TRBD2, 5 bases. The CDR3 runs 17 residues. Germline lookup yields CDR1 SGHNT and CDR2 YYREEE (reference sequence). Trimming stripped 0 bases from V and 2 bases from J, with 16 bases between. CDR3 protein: CASSLGFRDPFTDTQYF. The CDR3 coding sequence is TGTGCCAGCAGCTTGGGTTTCCGGGATCCCTTCACAGATACGCAGTATTTT.

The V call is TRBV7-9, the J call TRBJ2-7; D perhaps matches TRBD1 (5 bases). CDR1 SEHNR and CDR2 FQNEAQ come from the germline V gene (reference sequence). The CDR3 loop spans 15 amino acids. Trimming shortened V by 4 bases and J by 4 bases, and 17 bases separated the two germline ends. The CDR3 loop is CASSSLSYRIYEQYF. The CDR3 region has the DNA TGTGCCAGCAGCTCCCTTAGCTACAGGATTTACGAGCAGTACTTC.

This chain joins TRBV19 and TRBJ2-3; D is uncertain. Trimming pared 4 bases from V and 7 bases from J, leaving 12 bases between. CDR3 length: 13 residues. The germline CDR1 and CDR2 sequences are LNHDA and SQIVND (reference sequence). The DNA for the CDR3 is TGTGCCAGTAGTAGGGAAGGGATACATACGCAGTATTTT. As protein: CASSREGIHTQYF.